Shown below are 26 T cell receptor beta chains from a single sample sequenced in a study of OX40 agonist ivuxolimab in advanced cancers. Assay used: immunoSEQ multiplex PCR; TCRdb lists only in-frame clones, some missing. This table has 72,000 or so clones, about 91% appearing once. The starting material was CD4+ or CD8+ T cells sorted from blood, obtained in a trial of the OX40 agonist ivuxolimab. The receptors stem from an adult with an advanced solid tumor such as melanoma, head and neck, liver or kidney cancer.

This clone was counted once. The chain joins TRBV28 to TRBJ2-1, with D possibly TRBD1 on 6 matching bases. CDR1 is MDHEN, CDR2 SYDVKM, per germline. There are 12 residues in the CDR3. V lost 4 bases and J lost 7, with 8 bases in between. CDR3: CASSSTGNEQFF. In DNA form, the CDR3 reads TGTGCCAGCAGTTCAACAGGGAATGAGCAGTTCTTC.

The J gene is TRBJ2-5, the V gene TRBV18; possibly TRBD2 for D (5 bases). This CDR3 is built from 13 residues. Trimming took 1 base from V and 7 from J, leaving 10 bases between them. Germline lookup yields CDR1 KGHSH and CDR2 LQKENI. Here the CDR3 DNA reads TGTGCCAGCTCACCACAGGGAACTAGGACCCAGTACTTC. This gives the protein CASSPQGTRTQYF. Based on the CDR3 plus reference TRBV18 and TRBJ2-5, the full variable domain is NAGVMQNPRHLVRRRGQEARLRCSPMKGHSHVYWYRQLPEEGLKFMVYLQKENIIDESGMPKERFSAEFPKEGPSILRIQQVVRGDSAAYFCASSPQGTRTQYFGPGTRLLVL.

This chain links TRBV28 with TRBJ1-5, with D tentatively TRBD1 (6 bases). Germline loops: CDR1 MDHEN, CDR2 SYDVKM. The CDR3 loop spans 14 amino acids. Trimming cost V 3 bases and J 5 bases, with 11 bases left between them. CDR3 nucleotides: TGTGCCAGCAGTTTGTCAGGGGTCCATCAGCCCCAGCATTTT. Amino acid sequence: CASSLSGVHQPQHF.

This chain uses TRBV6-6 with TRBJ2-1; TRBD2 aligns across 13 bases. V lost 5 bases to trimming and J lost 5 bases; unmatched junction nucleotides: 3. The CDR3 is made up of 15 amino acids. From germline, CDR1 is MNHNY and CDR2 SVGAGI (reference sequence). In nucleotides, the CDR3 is TGTGCCAGCAGTCAGGGGACTAGCGGGAACAATGAGCAGTTCTTC. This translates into CASSQGTSGNNEQFF.

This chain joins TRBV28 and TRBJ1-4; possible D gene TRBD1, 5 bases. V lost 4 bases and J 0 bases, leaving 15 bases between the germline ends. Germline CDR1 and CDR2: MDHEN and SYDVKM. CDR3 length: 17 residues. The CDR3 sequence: CASSSSRGVATNEKLFF. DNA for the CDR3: TGTGCCAGCAGTTCCTCAAGGGGCGTGGCAACTAATGAAAAACTGTTTTTT. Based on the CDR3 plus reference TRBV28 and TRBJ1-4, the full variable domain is DVKVTQSSRYLVKRTGEKVFLECVQDMDHENMFWYRQDPGLGLRLIYFSYDVKMKEKGDIPEGYSVSREKKERFSLILESASTNQTSMYLCASSSSRGVATNEKLFFGSGTQLSVL.

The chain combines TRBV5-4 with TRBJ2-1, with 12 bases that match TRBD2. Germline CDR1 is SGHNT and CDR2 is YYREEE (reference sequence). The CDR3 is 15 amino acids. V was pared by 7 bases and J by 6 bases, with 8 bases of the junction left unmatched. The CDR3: CASATTSGSTNEQFF. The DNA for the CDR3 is TGTGCCAGCGCCACGACTAGCGGGAGTACCAATGAGCAGTTCTTC.

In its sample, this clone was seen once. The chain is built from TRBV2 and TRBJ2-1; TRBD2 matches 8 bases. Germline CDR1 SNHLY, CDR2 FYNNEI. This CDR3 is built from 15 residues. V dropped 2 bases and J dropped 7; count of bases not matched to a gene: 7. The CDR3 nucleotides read TGTGCCAGCAGTGAACCGCCGGGACTAGGAAATGAGCAGTTCTTC. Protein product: CASSEPPGLGNEQFF.

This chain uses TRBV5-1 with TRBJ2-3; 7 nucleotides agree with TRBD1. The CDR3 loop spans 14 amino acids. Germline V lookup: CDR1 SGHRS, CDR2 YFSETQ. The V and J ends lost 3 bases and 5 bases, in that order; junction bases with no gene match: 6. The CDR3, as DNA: TGCGCCAGCAGCTGGGGTCGACAGGGAGATACGCAGTATTTT. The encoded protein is CASSWGRQGDTQYF.

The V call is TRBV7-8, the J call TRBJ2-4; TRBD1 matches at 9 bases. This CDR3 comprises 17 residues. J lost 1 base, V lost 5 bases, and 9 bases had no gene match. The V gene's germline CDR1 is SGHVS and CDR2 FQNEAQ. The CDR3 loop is CASSAGTGIVAKNIQYF. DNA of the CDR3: TGTGCCAGCAGCGCCGGGACAGGGATAGTGGCCAAAAACATTCAGTACTTC.

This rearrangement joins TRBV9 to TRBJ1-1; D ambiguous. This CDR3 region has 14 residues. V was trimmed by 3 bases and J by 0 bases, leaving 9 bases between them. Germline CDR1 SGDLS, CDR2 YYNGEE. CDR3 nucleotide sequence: TGTGCCAGCAGCGCTTACAACATGAACACTGAAGCTTTCTTT. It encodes CASSAYNMNTEAFF.

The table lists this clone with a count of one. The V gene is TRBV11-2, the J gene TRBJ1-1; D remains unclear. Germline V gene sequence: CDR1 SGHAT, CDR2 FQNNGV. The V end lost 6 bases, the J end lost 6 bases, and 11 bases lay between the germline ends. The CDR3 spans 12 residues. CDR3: CASRDGPPEAFF. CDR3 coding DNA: TGTGCCAGCAGGGACGGCCCTCCTGAAGCTTTCTTT.

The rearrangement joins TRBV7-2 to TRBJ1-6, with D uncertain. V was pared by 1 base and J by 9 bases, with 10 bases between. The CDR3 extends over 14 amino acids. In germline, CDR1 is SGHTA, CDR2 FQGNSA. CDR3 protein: CASSLDSILSPLHF. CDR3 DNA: TGTGCCAGCAGCTTAGACAGTATTCTTTCACCCCTCCACTTT.

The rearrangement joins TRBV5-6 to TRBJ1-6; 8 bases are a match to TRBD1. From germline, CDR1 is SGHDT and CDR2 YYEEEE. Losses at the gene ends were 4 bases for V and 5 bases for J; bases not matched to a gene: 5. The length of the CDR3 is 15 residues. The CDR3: CASSVGQGNNSPLHF. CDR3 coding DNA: TGTGCCAGCAGCGTCGGACAGGGTAATAATTCACCCCTCCACTTT.

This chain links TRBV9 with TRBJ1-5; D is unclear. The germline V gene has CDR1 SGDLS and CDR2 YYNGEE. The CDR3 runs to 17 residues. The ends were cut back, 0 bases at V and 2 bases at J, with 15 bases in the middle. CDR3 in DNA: TGTGCCAGCAGCGTAGATCCCCTTGGGTGGGGCAATCAGCCCCAGCATTTT. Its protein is CASSVDPLGWGNQPQHF.

The CDR3 DNA reads as TGTGCCAGCAGTCGGACAGTAATCACCGGGGAGCTGTTTTTT. As protein: CASSRTVITGELFF. V gene TRBV6-5 combines with J gene TRBJ2-2; D is possibly TRBD1 (6 bases). V lost 5 bases and J 4 bases, leaving 11 bases between the germline ends. CDR1 and CDR2 (germline): MNHEY, SVGAGI. The CDR3 covers 14 residues.

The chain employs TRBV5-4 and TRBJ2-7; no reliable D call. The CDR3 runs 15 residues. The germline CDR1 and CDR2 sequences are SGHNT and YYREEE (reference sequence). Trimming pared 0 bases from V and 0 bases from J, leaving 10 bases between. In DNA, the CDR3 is TGTGCCAGCAGCTTGGGTCTTTCCGGCTCCTACGAGCAGTACTTC. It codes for CASSLGLSGSYEQYF.

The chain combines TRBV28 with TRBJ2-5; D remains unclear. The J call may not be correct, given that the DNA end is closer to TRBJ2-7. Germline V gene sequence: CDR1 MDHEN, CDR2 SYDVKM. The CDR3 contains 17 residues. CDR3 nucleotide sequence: TGTGCCAGCAGTTTATTATTTGGAGAGACGTCCTCCTACGAGCAGTACTTC. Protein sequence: CASSLLFGETSSYEQYF.

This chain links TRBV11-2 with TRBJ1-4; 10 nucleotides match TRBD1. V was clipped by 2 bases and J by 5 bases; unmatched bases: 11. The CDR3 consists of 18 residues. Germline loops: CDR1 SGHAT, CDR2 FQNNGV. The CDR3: CASSLTWTGGFQNEKLFF. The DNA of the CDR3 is TGTGCCAGCAGCTTAACGTGGACAGGGGGGTTTCAAAATGAAAAACTGTTTTTT.

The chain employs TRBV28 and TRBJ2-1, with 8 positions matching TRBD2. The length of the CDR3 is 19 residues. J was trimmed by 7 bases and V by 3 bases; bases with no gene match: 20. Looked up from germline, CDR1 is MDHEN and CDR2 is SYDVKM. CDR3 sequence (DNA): TGTGCCAGCAGTTTTACGACCGTGGGTACAAGCGGGAGTTCGAATGAGCAGTTCTTC. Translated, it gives CASSFTTVGTSGSSNEQFF.

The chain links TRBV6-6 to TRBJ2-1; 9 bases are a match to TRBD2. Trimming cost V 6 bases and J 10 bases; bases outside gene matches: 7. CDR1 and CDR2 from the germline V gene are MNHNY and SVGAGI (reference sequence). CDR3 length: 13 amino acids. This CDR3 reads CASRESLAGEQFF. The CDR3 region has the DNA TGTGCCAGCAGGGAAAGTCTAGCGGGAGAGCAGTTCTTC.

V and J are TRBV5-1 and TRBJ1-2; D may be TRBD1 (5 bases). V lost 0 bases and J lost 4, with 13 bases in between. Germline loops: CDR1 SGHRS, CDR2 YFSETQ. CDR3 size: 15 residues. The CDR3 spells CASSLAATGGYGYTF. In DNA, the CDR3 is TGCGCCAGCAGCTTGGCGGCAACTGGGGGCTATGGCTACACCTTC.

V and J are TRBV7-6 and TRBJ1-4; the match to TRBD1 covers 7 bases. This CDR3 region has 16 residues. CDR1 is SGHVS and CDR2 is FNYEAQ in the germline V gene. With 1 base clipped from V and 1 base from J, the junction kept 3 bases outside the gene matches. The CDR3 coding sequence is TGTGCCAGCAGCTTAGACAGACAGGGAACTAATGAAAAACTGTTTTTT. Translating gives CASSLDRQGTNEKLFF.

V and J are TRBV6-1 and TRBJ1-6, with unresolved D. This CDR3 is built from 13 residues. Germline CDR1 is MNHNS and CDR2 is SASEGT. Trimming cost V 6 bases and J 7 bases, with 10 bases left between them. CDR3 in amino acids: CASRVGANSPLHF. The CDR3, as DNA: TGTGCCAGCAGGGTTGGAGCGAATTCACCCCTCCACTTT.

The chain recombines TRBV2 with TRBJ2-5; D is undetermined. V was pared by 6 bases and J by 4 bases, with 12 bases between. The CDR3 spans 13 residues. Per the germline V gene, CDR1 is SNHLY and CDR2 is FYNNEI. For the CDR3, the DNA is TGTGCCAGCAGACAACTCGGCGGAGAGACCCAGTACTTC. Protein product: CASRQLGGETQYF. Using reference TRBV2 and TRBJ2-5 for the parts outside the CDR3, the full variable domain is EPEVTQTPSHQVTQMGQEVILRCVPISNHLYFYWYRQILGQKVEFLVSFYNNEISEKSEIFDDQFSVERPDGSNFTLKIRSTKLEDSAMYFCASRQLGGETQYFGPGTRLLVL.

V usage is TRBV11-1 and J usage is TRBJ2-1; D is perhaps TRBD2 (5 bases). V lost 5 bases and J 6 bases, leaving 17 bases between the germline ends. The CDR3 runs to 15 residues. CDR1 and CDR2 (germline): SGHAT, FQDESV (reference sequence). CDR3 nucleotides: TGTGCCAGCAGCCTGGGCAGATGGGAGAGCAATGAGCAGTTCTTC. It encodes CASSLGRWESNEQFF.

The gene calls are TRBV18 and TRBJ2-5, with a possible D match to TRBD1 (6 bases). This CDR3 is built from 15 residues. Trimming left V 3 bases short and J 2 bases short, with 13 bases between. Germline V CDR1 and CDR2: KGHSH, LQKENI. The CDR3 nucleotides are TGTGCCAGCTCACCCATTCGGACAGCACAAGAGACCCAGTACTTC. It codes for CASSPIRTAQETQYF.